This T cell receptor (beta chain) derives from a study of OX40 agonist ivuxolimab in advanced cancers. Study-wide background: The dose of intravenous ivuxolimab that patients received every 2 weeks ranged from 0.01 to 10 mg/kg. The study enrolled dose-escalation patients with hepatocellular carcinoma, melanoma, renal cell or head and neck cancer. Regarding the study as a whole: CD4+ and CD8+ blood T cells expanded clonally by week 6 at 0.1 to 3.0 mg/kg.

Germline values: CDR1 MGHDK, CDR2 SYGVNS. CDR3 length equals 14 residues. V was trimmed by 2 bases and J by 5 bases, leaving 12 bases between them. Clones were sequenced by immunoSEQ multiplex PCR, and TCRdb holds only the in-frame ones, with some missing. The table shows some 74,000 clones, with 70% to 90% occurring only once. Remarks on this clone: Antigen: not known.

The V call is TRBV25-1, the J call TRBJ2-5; D tentatively reads TRBD1 or TRBD2 (5 bases each). The sample was CD4+ or CD8+ T cells sorted from blood, taken in a trial of the OX40 agonist ivuxolimab. This clonotype was obtained from an adult with an advanced solid tumor such as melanoma, head and neck, liver or kidney cancer. The CDR3 is CASSEVRQRETQYF. The CDR3 bases are TGTGCCAGCAGTGAAGTTAGACAGCGGGAGACCCAGTACTTC.